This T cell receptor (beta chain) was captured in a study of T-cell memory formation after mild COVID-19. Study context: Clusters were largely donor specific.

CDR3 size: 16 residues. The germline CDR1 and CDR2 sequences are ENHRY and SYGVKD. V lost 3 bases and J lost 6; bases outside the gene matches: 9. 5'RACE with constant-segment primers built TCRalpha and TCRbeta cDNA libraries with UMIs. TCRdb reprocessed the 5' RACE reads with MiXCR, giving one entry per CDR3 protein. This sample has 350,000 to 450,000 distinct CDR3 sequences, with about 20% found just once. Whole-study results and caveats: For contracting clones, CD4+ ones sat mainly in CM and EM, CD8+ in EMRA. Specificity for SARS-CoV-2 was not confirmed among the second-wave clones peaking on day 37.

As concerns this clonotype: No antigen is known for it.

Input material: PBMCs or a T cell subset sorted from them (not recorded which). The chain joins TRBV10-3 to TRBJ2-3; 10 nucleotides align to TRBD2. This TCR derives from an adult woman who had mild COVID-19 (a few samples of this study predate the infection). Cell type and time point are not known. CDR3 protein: CAISDDGLAAADTQYF. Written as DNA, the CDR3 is TGTGCCATCAGTGACGACGGACTAGCGGCTGCGGATACGCAGTATTTT.